Sequencing of this T cell receptor beta chain was carried out in a study of blood T cell repertoires in COVID-19. Study as a whole: The origin of the acute and convalescent COVID-19 samples was the United States, Italy and Spain.

The CDR3 consists of 16 residues. CDR1 and CDR2 from the germline V gene are SGHVS and FQNEAQ. The ends were cut back, 5 bases at V and 4 bases at J, with 20 bases in the middle. Per the original methods: Reference gene primer amplification gave nucleated cell count estimates. The protocol was immunoSEQ multiplex PCR, while the TCRdb copy is restricted to in-frame clones and leaves out a portion. The DNA gave D and trimming, while V, J and clone size come from that table. The sample contains under 300,000 clones, around 86% of which appear only once. Participants, 18 to 89 years old, spanned 25 or so US areas. Recovered participants had two consecutive negative NP/OP PCR tests, healthcare professional clearance, or symptom resolution.

The rearrangement links TRBV7-8 to TRBJ1-2; a weak D match, TRBD1 (6 bases). The specimen sequenced was PBMCs or T cells enriched from blood (not recorded which). The TCR originated in a woman aged 50 to 60 who had recovered from COVID-19. CDR3 sequence reads: CASSTRIGGLGYGYTF. CDR3 DNA sequence: TGTGCCAGCAGCACCCGCATCGGGGGGCTGGGCTATGGCTACACCTTC. Variable domain in full (rest from reference TRBV7-8 and TRBJ1-2): GAGVSQSPRYKVAKRGQDVALRCDPISGHVSLFWYQQALGQGPEFLTYFQNEAQLDKSGLPSDRFFAERPEGSVSTLKIQRTQQEDSAVYLCASSTRIGGLGYGYTFGSGTRLTVV.